Following are 32 T cell receptor beta chains from one sample sequenced in a study of human T cells and chemical hapten exposure. Each CDR3 protein is one row after TCRdb ran MiXCR on the RACE reads. In the table there are more than 70,000 distinct CDR3 sequences, around 7.9% of which are singletons. Time point noted: pre-sensitization, week 0. Treatment in this sample: therapeutic diphenylcyclopropenone sensitization with weekly scalp DPC. This specimen was whole blood, taken in connection with sensitization to the hapten diphenylcyclopropenone (DPC). Source of these receptors: a man in his forties with alopecia areata. Some clones in this sample may be carry-over from other donors' samples.

This clonotype was picked up a small number of times. The rearrangement joins TRBV30 to TRBJ2-2; D remains unclear. V dropped 2 bases and J dropped 0 bases, with 7 bases sitting between them. CDR1 and CDR2 from the germline V gene are GTSNPN and SVGIG (reference sequence). There are 14 residues in the CDR3. The chain's CDR3 is CAWSSSSNTGELFF. The CDR3, as DNA: TGTGCCTGGAGTTCCTCTTCGAACACCGGGGAGCTGTTTTTT.

The rearrangement joins TRBV18 to TRBJ1-2; D not resolved. Trimming removed 2 bases from V and 6 bases from J, with 16 bases in between. The CDR3 length is 15 residues. Germline assignment: CDR1 KGHSH and CDR2 LQKENI. The CDR3 loop is CASSPLRGWADGYTF. CDR3 bases: TGTGCCAGCTCACCATTGCGGGGTTGGGCCGATGGCTACACCTTC.

This clonotype was recorded many times. The J gene is TRBJ2-3, the V gene TRBV3-1; possible D gene TRBD2, 6 bases. This CDR3 spans 15 amino acids. V was clipped by 4 bases and J by 0 bases, with 11 bases between them. The germline V gene has CDR1 LGHDT and CDR2 YNNKEL (reference sequence). Here the CDR3 reads CASSPTGTSTDTQYF. DNA of the CDR3: TGTGCCAGCAGCCCGACCGGGACTAGCACAGATACGCAGTATTTT.

This clonotype has ten or more counts. The chain is built from TRBV18 and TRBJ1-1, with D unresolved. Per germline, CDR1 KGHSH and CDR2 LQKENI. The CDR3 is 17 amino acids. The V and J ends lost 1 base and 0 bases respectively, with 15 bases between them. This CDR3 reads CASSPRAGSMLNTEAFF. For the CDR3, the DNA is TGTGCCAGCTCACCACGAGCGGGATCTATGTTGAACACTGAAGCTTTCTTT.

This clonotype came up a few times. The gene calls are TRBV5-1 and TRBJ1-1; D ambiguous. V was shortened by 4 bases and J by 1 base, with 8 bases between the two germline ends. Germline V lookup: CDR1 SGHRS, CDR2 YFSETQ. The CDR3 consists of 13 residues. This CDR3 reads CASSPGGNTEAFF. The CDR3 nucleotides are TGCGCCAGCAGCCCCGGAGGGAACACTGAAGCTTTCTTT.

This clonotype occurred a few times. The chain is built from TRBV5-1 and TRBJ1-1; the D is unclear. Germline loops: CDR1 SGHRS, CDR2 YFSETQ. Trimming left V 0 bases short and J 1 base short, with 7 bases between. This CDR3 has 14 residues. In nucleotides, the CDR3 is TGCGCCAGCAGCTTGGCGCAGGCGAACACTGAAGCTTTCTTT. It translates to CASSLAQANTEAFF.

The chain recombines TRBV27 with TRBJ2-3; TRBD1 matches at 12 bases. V trimming: 5 bases; J trimming: 2 bases; junction bases outside the gene matches: 8. The CDR3 runs 17 residues. Germline CDR1 and CDR2: MNHEY and SMNVEV (reference sequence). CDR3 in amino acids: CASSTGTGGAFTDTQYF. The CDR3 bases are TGTGCCAGCAGTACCGGGACAGGGGGCGCCTTCACAGATACGCAGTATTTT.

In this sample, this clonotype turned up many times. J is TRBJ1-3 and V is TRBV7-2, with D unclear. CDR1 and CDR2 (germline): SGHTA, FQGNSA. This CDR3 has 14 residues. V was shortened by 1 base and J by 2 bases, with 6 bases between the two germline ends. CDR3 sequence (DNA): TGTGCCAGCAGCTTAGGTGTAGCTGGAAACACCATATATTTT. Protein: CASSLGVAGNTIYF.

This rearrangement joins TRBV7-9 to TRBJ1-2; unclear D gene. Germline V lookup: CDR1 SEHNR, CDR2 FQNEAQ (reference sequence). This CDR3 has 15 residues. V was clipped by 1 base and J by 1 base, with 10 bases between them. Here the CDR3 DNA reads TGTGCCAGCAGCTTAGACCCACGGGATAACTATGGCTACACCTTC. Translated: CASSLDPRDNYGYTF.

In this sample, this clonotype turned up many times. The rearrangement joins TRBV7-2 to TRBJ1-5, with D uncertain. This CDR3 comprises 16 residues. CDR1 and CDR2 from the germline V gene are SGHTA and FQGNSA. V lost 5 bases and J 0 bases, leaving 14 bases between the germline ends. For the CDR3, the DNA is TGTGCCAGCAGCCATACAGTTCGGGATAGCAATCAGCCCCAGCATTTT. Translation: CASSHTVRDSNQPQHF.

The sample holds a few counts of this clonotype. Written as DNA, the CDR3 is TGTGCCAGCGGGGGGACTTTACACATTCAGTACTTC. Protein: CASGGTLHIQYF. This chain links TRBV2 with TRBJ2-4; perhaps TRBD2 as D (6 bases). This CDR3 region has 12 residues. The ends were cut back, 8 bases at V and 8 bases at J, with 13 bases in the middle. Germline V gene sequence: CDR1 SNHLY, CDR2 FYNNEI.

CDR3 sequence (DNA): TGTGCCAGCAGCCCCTCAAGTTGGGGAGAGACCCAGTACTTC. It is translated as CASSPSSWGETQYF. V is TRBV9 and J is TRBJ2-5; no clear D. V was cut by 4 bases and J by 4 bases, with 14 bases left in between. This CDR3 spans 14 amino acids. Germline-derived CDR1 and CDR2 are SGDLS and YYNGEE.

At least ten counts were recorded for this clonotype. The rearrangement joins TRBV6-5 to TRBJ1-1, with D perhaps matching TRBD1 (6 bases). The V gene's germline CDR1 is MNHEY and CDR2 SVGAGI. The CDR3 sequence is 14 residues long. Trimming removed 2 bases at V and 0 bases at J, with 7 bases between. The CDR3 protein is CASSYDRMNTEAFF. The DNA for the CDR3 is TGTGCCAGCAGTTACGACAGGATGAACACTGAAGCTTTCTTT.

This clonotype was detected ten times or more. This chain connects TRBV6-5 to TRBJ1-6; no clear D. This CDR3 is built from 17 residues. Germline V CDR1 and CDR2: MNHEY, SVGAGI. With 0 bases removed from V and 0 bases from J, the gap between germline ends came to 9 bases. The chain's CDR3 is CASSYSIGSSYNSPLHF. The CDR3 coding sequence is TGTGCCAGCAGTTACTCGATCGGGAGCTCCTATAATTCACCCCTCCACTTT.

This clonotype occurred a few times. J is TRBJ2-5 and V is TRBV5-4, with a weak D call TRBD1 (5 bases). The CDR3 has 13 amino acids. CDR1 is SGHNT and CDR2 is YYREEE in the germline V gene (reference sequence). The V gene lost 2 bases and the J gene lost 3 bases, with 8 bases spanning the gap. CDR3 region: CASSLKGEETQYF. CDR3 DNA sequence: TGTGCCAGCAGCTTAAAAGGGGAAGAGACCCAGTACTTC.

There are many counts of this clonotype. CDR3 sequence reads: CAWSVLGGYGYTF. The CDR3 DNA sequence: TGTGCCTGGAGTGTACTGGGCGGGTATGGCTACACCTTC. This sequence joins TRBV30 and TRBJ1-2; D ambiguous. The CDR3 sequence is 13 residues long. V was clipped by 0 bases and J by 5 bases, with 10 bases between them. Germline lookup yields CDR1 GTSNPN and CDR2 SVGIG (reference sequence).

V gene TRBV19 combines with J gene TRBJ2-5; possible D gene TRBD2, 5 bases. Trimming removed 6 bases at V and 2 bases at J, with 16 bases between. The germline V gene has CDR1 LNHDA and CDR2 SQIVND (reference sequence). This CDR3 is 15 amino acids long. Here the CDR3 reads CASSPRGSSQETQYF. In DNA, the CDR3 is TGTGCCAGTAGCCCCCGGGGAAGCAGTCAAGAGACCCAGTACTTC.

The chain couples TRBV30 to TRBJ2-3; 12 bases match TRBD2. The junction had 2 bases not matched to a gene; V was cut back by 2 bases and J by 2 bases. The germline gives CDR1 GTSNPN, CDR2 SVGIG (reference sequence). The CDR3 contains 15 residues. The chain's CDR3 is CAWSRTSGNTDTQYF. In nucleotides, the CDR3 is TGTGCCTGGAGTAGGACTAGCGGGAACACAGATACGCAGTATTTT.

This clonotype was detected only a few times. The chain links TRBV28 to TRBJ2-3; weak D call: TRBD2 (5 bases). Germline CDR1 is MDHEN and CDR2 is SYDVKM. CDR3 length: 15 residues. V lost 5 bases and J 6 bases, leaving 18 bases between the germline ends. The DNA of the CDR3 is TGTGCCAGCAGTCCGAGGGCCCGACTCGGGGATACGCAGTATTTT. It translates to CASSPRARLGDTQYF.

Points on this clonotype: A read error may account for a junction end that differs from germline. The chain employs TRBV6-5 and TRBJ2-2, with 7 nucleotides matching TRBD1. Germline CDR1 and CDR2: MNHEY and SVGAGI. The CDR3 is 14 amino acids. CDR3 protein: CGSSFDRATGELFF. The CDR3 region has the DNA TGTGGCAGCAGTTTCGACAGGGCCACCGGGGAGCTGTTTTTT.

This clonotype was seen many times. This CDR3 is CASSTTGIPYEQYF. For the CDR3, the DNA is TGCGCCAGCAGCACGACAGGGATCCCCTACGAGCAGTACTTC. The J gene is TRBJ2-7, the V gene TRBV5-1; 7 nucleotides agree with TRBD1. Germline V gene lookup returns CDR1 SGHRS and CDR2 YFSETQ. The CDR3 runs 14 residues. Trimming removed 4 bases from V and 2 bases from J; junction bases left unmatched: 6. The whole variable domain, filled in from reference TRBV5-1 and TRBJ2-7, reads KAGVTQTPRYLIKTRGQQVTLSCSPISGHRSVSWYQQTPGQGLQFLFEYFSETQRNKGNFPGRFSGRQFSNSRSEMNVSTLELGDSALYLCASSTTGIPYEQYFGPGTRLTVT.

The chain has TRBV4-2 and TRBJ2-3; 13 bases match TRBD2. V gave up 3 bases and J gave up 2 bases; unmatched junction bases: 11. The CDR3 spans 19 residues. The germline V gene encodes CDR1 LGHNA and CDR2 YNFKEQ. CDR3 residues: CASSQESRTSGSITDTQYF. CDR3 nucleotides: TGTGCCAGCAGCCAGGAATCGAGGACTAGCGGGAGTATCACAGATACGCAGTATTTT.

This clonotype showed up many times. The rearrangement uses TRBV7-2 and TRBJ2-3, with D uncertain. The CDR3 runs to 11 residues. The germline gives CDR1 SGHTA, CDR2 FQGNSA. With 5 bases removed from V and 3 bases from J, the gap between germline ends came to 3 bases. The CDR3 nucleotides read TGTGCCAGCAGCCTGACAGATACGCAGTATTTT. Protein product: CASSLTDTQYF.

The chain is built from TRBV6-1 and TRBJ2-7, with D unresolved. In germline, CDR1 is MNHNS, CDR2 SASEGT. The length of the CDR3 is 13 residues. The V end lost 0 bases, the J end lost 4 bases, and 7 bases lay between the germline ends. CDR3 in amino acids: CASSEAGLYEQYV. The DNA of the CDR3 is TGTGCCAGCAGTGAAGCGGGCCTATACGAGCAGTACGTC.

This clonotype showed up just a few times. The gene calls are TRBV28 and TRBJ2-5; TRBD2 agrees at 12 bases. The CDR3 consists of 15 residues. The V gene end was trimmed by 6 bases and the J gene end by 2 bases; junction bases not matched to a gene: 4. In germline, CDR1 is MDHEN, CDR2 SYDVKM. CDR3 loop: CASRTGTSGQETQYF. The CDR3 region has the DNA TGTGCCAGCAGGACCGGGACTAGCGGGCAAGAGACCCAGTACTTC. Full variable domain (missing parts from reference TRBV28 and TRBJ2-5): DVKVTQSSRYLVKRTGEKVFLECVQDMDHENMFWYRQDPGLGLRLIYFSYDVKMKEKGDIPEGYSVSREKKERFSLILESASTNQTSMYLCASRTGTSGQETQYFGPGTRLLVL.

Points on this clonotype: This may be a read error: a much more frequent sequence differs by one nucleotide. The chain couples TRBV24-1 to TRBJ2-3; possibly TRBD1 for D (5 bases). The CDR3 loop spans 16 amino acids. Germline-derived CDR1 and CDR2 are KGHDR and SFDVKD. The V gene lost 5 bases and the J gene lost 5 bases, with 19 bases spanning the gap. In DNA form, the CDR3 reads TGTGCCACCAGTGTTTTCAGGGCCGGAGTCGGAGATACGCAGTATTTT. Encoded protein: CATSVFRAGVGDTQYF.

This clonotype was seen more than once but under ten times. The chain carries TRBV7-8 and TRBJ2-1; D may be TRBD2 (6 bases). CDR3 length equals 16 residues. Trimming removed 6 bases at V and 8 bases at J, with 23 bases between. Germline CDR1 and CDR2: SGHVS and FQNEAQ. The CDR3 DNA is TGTGCCAGCAGAAATCGAGGGACTTATCGGGTCGATGAGCAGTTCTTC. Protein product: CASRNRGTYRVDEQFF. The entire variable domain, with the rest obtained from reference TRBV7-8 and TRBJ2-1, is as follows: GAGVSQSPRYKVAKRGQDVALRCDPISGHVSLFWYQQALGQGPEFLTYFQNEAQLDKSGLPSDRFFAERPEGSVSTLKIQRTQQEDSAVYLCASRNRGTYRVDEQFFGPGTRLTVL.

This clonotype was seen ten or more times. The V gene is TRBV6-4, the J gene TRBJ2-7, with 8 bases matching TRBD1. CDR3 length equals 14 residues. In germline, CDR1 is MRHNA, CDR2 SNTAGT. The CDR3 loop is CASTRPGQAFLRNV. CDR3 bases: TGTGCCAGCACCAGACCGGGACAGGCTTTTTTACGTAACGTC.

This clonotype was detected many times. The rearrangement joins TRBV18 to TRBJ1-6; TRBD1 agrees at 7 bases. CDR1 is KGHSH and CDR2 is LQKENI in the germline V gene. The CDR3 extends over 15 amino acids. The junction had 4 bases not matched to a gene; V was cut back by 2 bases and J by 6 bases. The CDR3 nucleotides read TGTGCCAGCTCACCATCCGGGACAGCTAATTCACCCCTCCACTTT. Its translation: CASSPSGTANSPLHF.

The chain recombines TRBV12-3 or TRBV12-4 with TRBJ1-1; 9 bases agree with TRBD1. The CDR3 loop spans 14 amino acids. Trimming at V came to 2 bases and at J to 7 bases, leaving 5 bases not matched to a gene. CDR3 protein: CASSLPPGQGEAFF. The CDR3 region has the DNA TGTGCCAGCAGTTTACCACCGGGACAGGGTGAAGCTTTCTTT.

This clonotype was seen a few times. This chain uses TRBV4-3 with TRBJ2-2, with 8 bases identical to TRBD2. This CDR3 region has 17 residues. The trim removed 4 bases at V and 0 bases at J, leaving 7 bases unmatched. Looked up from germline, CDR1 is LGHNA and CDR2 is YSLEER. CDR3 protein: CASSLAGPDANTGELFF. The DNA for the CDR3 is TGCGCCAGCAGCCTAGCGGGACCCGACGCGAACACCGGGGAGCTGTTTTTT.

Ten or more counts support this clonotype. This chain links TRBV7-8 with TRBJ1-5; tentative D call: TRBD1 (6 bases). This CDR3 comprises 16 residues. Trimming left V 0 bases short and J 5 bases short, with 14 bases between. CDR1 and CDR2 (germline): SGHVS, FQNEAQ. CDR3 in amino acids: CASSLARGGSDQPQHF. CDR3 DNA: TGTGCCAGCAGCTTAGCCAGAGGGGGATCCGATCAGCCCCAGCATTTT.